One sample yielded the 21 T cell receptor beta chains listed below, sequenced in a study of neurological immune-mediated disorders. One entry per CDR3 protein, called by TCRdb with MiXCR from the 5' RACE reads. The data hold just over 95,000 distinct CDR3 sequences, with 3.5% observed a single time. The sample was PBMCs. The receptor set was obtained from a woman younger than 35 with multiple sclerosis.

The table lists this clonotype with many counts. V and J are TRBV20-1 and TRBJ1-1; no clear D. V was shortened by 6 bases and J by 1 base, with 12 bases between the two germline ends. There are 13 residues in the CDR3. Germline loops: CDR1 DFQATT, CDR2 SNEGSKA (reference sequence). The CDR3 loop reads CSAPDPRNTEAFF. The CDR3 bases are TGCAGTGCACCCGACCCACGGAACACTGAAGCTTTCTTT.

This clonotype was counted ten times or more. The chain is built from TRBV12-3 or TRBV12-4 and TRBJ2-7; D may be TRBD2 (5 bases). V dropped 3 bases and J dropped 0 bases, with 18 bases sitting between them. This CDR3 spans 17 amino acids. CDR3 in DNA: TGTGCCAGCAGTTTCTCCCCCGGAGCGAGGGTCTCCTACGAGCAGTACTTC. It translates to CASSFSPGARVSYEQYF.

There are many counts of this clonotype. CDR3 bases: TGCGCCAGCAGCTTGGGGACCGGACAGGTGTACTACGAGCAGTACTTC. Translation: CASSLGTGQVYYEQYF. V is TRBV5-1 and J is TRBJ2-7; 7 bases line up with TRBD1. Germline V gives CDR1 SGHRS, CDR2 YFSETQ. J gave up 3 bases and V 0 bases, and 9 bases lay outside the gene matches. The CDR3 is made up of 16 amino acids.

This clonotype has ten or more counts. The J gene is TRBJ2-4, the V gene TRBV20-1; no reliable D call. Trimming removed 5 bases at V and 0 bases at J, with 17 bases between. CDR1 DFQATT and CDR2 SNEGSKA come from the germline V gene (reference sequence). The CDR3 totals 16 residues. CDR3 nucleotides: TGCAGTGCTCAAAAACAGCCAGAATTAGCCAAAAACATTCAGTACTTC. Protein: CSAQKQPELAKNIQYF.

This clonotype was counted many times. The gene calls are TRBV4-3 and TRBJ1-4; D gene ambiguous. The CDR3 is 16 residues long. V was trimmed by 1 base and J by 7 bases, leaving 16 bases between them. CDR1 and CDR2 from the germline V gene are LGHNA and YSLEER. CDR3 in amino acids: CASSQAIYREGEKLFF. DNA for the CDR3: TGCGCCAGCAGCCAAGCCATTTACCGGGAGGGTGAAAAACTGTTTTTT.

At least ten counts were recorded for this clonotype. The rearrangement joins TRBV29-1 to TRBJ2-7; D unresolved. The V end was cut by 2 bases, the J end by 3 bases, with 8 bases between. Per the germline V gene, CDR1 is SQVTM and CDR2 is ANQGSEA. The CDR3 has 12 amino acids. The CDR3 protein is CSVETADYEQYF. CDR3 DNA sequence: TGCAGCGTTGAAACGGCAGACTACGAGCAGTACTTC.

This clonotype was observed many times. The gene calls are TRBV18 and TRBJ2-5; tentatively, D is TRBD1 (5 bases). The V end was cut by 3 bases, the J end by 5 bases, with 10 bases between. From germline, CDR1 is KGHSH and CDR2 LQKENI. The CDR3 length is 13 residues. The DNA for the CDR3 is TGTGCCAGCTCACCTTCAGGGTTCGAGACCCAGTACTTC. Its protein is CASSPSGFETQYF.

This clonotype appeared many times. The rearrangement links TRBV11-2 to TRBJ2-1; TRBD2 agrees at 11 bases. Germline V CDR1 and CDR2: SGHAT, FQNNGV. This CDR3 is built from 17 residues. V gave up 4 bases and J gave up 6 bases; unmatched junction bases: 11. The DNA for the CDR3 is TGTGCCAGCAGCTCAAATCAACTAGCGGGGGCCCCCAATGAGCAGTTCTTC. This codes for CASSSNQLAGAPNEQFF.

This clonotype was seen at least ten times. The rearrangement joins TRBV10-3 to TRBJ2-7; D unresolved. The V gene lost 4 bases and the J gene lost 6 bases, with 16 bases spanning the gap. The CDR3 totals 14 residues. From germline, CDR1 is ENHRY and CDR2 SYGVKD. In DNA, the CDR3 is TGTGCCATCAGTGTTGGACCCGGGCTATCCGAGCAGTACTTC. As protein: CAISVGPGLSEQYF.

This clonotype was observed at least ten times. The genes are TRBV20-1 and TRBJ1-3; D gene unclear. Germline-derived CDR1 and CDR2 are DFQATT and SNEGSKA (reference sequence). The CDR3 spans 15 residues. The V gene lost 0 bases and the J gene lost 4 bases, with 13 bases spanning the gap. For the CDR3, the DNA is TGCAGTGCTAGAGATGGACGACTCCTCGGAAACACCATATATTTT. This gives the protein CSARDGRLLGNTIYF.

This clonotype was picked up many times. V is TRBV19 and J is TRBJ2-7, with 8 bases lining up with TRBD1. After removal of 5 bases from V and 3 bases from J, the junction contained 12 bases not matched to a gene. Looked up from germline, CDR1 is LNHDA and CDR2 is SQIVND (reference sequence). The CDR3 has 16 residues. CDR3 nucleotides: TGTGCCAGTAGTCCGAGGGGACAGGTGAACCTCTACGAGCAGTACTTC. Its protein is CASSPRGQVNLYEQYF.

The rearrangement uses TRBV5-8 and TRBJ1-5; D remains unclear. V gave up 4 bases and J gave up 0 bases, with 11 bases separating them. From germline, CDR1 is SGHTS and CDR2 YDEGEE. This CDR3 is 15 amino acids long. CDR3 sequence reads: CASSPRVNSNQPQHF. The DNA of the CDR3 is TGTGCCAGCAGCCCCCGGGTGAATAGCAATCAGCCCCAGCATTTT.

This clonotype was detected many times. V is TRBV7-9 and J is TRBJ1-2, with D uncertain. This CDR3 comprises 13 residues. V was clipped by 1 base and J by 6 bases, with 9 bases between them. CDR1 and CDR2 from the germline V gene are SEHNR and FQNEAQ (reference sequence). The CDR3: CASSLDGVDGYTF. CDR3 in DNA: TGTGCCAGCAGCTTAGATGGGGTTGATGGCTACACCTTC. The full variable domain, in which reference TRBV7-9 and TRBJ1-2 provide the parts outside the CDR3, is DTGVSQNPRHKITKRGQNVTFRCDPISEHNRLYWYRQTLGQGPEFLTYFQNEAQLEKSRLLSDRFSAERPKGSFSTLEIQRTEQGDSAMYLCASSLDGVDGYTFGSGTRLTVV.

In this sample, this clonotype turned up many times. The CDR3 spells CASSEFGVNTGELFF. CDR3 DNA sequence: TGTGCCAGCAGTGAGTTTGGTGTAAACACCGGGGAGCTGTTTTTT. The chain uses TRBV2 and TRBJ2-2; no firm D call. Germline V gene sequence: CDR1 SNHLY, CDR2 FYNNEI. The CDR3 is 15 residues long. Trimming cost V 3 bases and J 2 bases, with 10 bases left between them.

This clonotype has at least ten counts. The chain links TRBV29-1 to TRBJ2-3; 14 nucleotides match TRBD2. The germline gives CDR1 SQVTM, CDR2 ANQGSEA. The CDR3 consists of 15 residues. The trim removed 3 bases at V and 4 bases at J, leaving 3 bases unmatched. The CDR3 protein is CSVDGTSGRADTQYF. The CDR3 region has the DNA TGCAGCGTTGATGGGACTAGCGGGAGAGCAGATACGCAGTATTTT.

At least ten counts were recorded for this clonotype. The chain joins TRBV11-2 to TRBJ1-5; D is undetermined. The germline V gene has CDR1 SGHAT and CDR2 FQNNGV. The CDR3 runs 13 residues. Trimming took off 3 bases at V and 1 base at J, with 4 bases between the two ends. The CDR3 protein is CASSFQSNQPQHF. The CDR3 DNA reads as TGTGCCAGCAGCTTCCAGAGCAATCAGCCCCAGCATTTT.

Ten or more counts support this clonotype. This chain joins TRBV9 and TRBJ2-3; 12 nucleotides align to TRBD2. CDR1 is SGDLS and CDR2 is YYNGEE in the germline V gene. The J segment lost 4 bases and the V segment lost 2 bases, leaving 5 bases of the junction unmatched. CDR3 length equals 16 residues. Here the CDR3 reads CASSVGTSGSSDTQYF. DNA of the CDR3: TGTGCCAGCAGCGTCGGGACTAGCGGGTCCTCAGATACGCAGTATTTT. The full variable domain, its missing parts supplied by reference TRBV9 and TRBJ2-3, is DSGVTQTPKHLITATGQRVTLRCSPRSGDLSVYWYQQSLDQGLQFLIQYYNGEERAKGNILERFSAQQFPDLHSELNLSSLELGDSALYFCASSVGTSGSSDTQYFGPGTRLTVL.

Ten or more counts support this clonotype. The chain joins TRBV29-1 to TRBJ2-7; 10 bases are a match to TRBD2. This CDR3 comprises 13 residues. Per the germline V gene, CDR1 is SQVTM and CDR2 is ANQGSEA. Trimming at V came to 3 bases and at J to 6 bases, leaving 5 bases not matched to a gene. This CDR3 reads CSVELAGDFEQYF. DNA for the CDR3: TGCAGCGTTGAGCTAGCGGGAGACTTCGAGCAGTACTTC.

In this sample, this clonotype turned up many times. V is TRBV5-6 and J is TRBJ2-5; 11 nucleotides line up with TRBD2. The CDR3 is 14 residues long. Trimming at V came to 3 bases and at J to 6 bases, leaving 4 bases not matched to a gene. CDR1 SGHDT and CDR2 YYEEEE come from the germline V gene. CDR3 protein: CASSSGLAVQTQYF. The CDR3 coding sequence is TGTGCCAGCAGCTCGGGACTAGCGGTTCAGACCCAGTACTTC.

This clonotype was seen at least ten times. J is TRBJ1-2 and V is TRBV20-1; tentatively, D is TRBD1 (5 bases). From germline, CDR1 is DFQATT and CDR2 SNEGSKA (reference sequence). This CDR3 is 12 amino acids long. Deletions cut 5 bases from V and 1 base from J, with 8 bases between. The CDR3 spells CSAQDINYGYTF. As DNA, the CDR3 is TGCAGTGCTCAGGACATTAACTATGGCTACACCTTC.

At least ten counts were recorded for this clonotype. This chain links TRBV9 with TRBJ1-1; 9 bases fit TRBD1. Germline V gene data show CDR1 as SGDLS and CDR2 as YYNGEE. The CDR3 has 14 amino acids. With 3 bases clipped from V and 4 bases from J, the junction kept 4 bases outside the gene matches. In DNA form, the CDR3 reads TGTGCCAGCAGCGGGGGACAGGGCGCCACTGAAGCTTTCTTT. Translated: CASSGGQGATEAFF.